The 25 T cell receptor beta chains below were found in one sample sequenced in a study of blood T cell repertoires in COVID-19. Generated by immunoSEQ multiplex PCR, the TCRdb table keeps only in-frame clones and is missing some. Of about 160,000 clones in the sample, 87% were seen once. The sequenced material came from PBMCs or T cells enriched from blood (not recorded which). The source is a woman aged 45-59 years who had recovered from COVID-19.

The chain employs TRBV18 and TRBJ1-1, with 12 bases lining up with TRBD1. Germline V gives CDR1 KGHSH, CDR2 LQKENI. V was pared by 2 bases and J by 6 bases, with 7 bases of the junction left unmatched. CDR3 length: 16 residues. CDR3 loop: CASSPGTGGLGPEAFF. The CDR3 bases are TGTGCCAGCTCACCAGGGACAGGGGGCTTAGGGCCTGAAGCTTTCTTT.

The gene calls are TRBV5-1 and TRBJ2-5, with TRBD1 matching over 8 bases. Trimming cost V 5 bases and J 1 base; bases outside gene matches: 7. Germline lookup yields CDR1 SGHRS and CDR2 YFSETQ. The length of the CDR3 is 15 residues. The CDR3 here is CASRQGQGLQETQYF. The CDR3, as DNA: TGCGCCAGCAGACAAGGACAGGGCCTCCAAGAGACCCAGTACTTC.

The chain uses TRBV5-1 and TRBJ2-5, with 7 bases matching TRBD1. The CDR3 is made up of 14 amino acids. With 3 bases clipped from V and 0 bases from J, the junction kept 2 bases outside the gene matches. CDR1 and CDR2 (germline): SGHRS, YFSETQ. The CDR3 coding sequence is TGCGCCAGCAGCTGGGGGACAGACCAAGAGACCCAGTACTTC. Protein product: CASSWGTDQETQYF.

The chain joins TRBV28 to TRBJ1-2; perhaps TRBD1 as D (6 bases). This CDR3 is 16 amino acids long. The germline V gene encodes CDR1 MDHEN and CDR2 SYDVKM. V dropped 2 bases and J dropped 4 bases, with 17 bases sitting between them. The DNA of the CDR3 is TGTGCCAGCAGTTTAAAAGCCGGAGGACAGTCCTATGGCTACACCTTC. As protein: CASSLKAGGQSYGYTF.

The chain employs TRBV12-3 or TRBV12-4 and TRBJ1-5, with D tentatively TRBD1 (6 bases). Between the trimmed V and J ends, which lost 6 bases and 4 bases, there was a span of 10 bases. The CDR3 length is 13 residues. The CDR3 spells CASRQGGNQPQHF. The CDR3, as DNA: TGTGCCAGCAGACAGGGCGGTAATCAGCCCCAGCATTTT.

The chain links TRBV4-2 to TRBJ2-3; 7 bases match TRBD1. The CDR3 runs to 14 residues. The V segment lost 5 bases and the J segment 1 base; nucleotides outside the gene matches: 3. Germline lookup yields CDR1 LGHNA and CDR2 YNFKEQ. The chain's CDR3 is CASSYGQGTDTQYF. The CDR3 nucleotides are TGTGCCAGCAGCTACGGACAGGGCACAGATACGCAGTATTTT.

The chain has TRBV25-1 and TRBJ1-1, with D maybe TRBD1 (5 bases). V was cut by 3 bases and J by 3 bases, with 14 bases left in between. The germline V gene encodes CDR1 MGHDK and CDR2 SYGVNS. The CDR3 contains 15 residues. In DNA, the CDR3 is TGTGCCAGCAGTGATACGAGTAGGGGCGACACTGAAGCTTTCTTT. Protein sequence: CASSDTSRGDTEAFF.

V gene TRBV6-6 combines with J gene TRBJ2-3; 11 bases are shared with TRBD2. The trim removed 1 base at V and 5 bases at J, leaving 5 bases unmatched. Germline CDR1 and CDR2: MNHNY and SVGAGI (reference sequence). The CDR3 has 16 amino acids. CDR3 DNA: TGTGCCAGCAGTTACTGGCGTCTAGCGGGAGGAGATACGCAGTATTTT. Translation: CASSYWRLAGGDTQYF.

The table lists this clone with a count of one. The V and J genes are TRBV5-1 and TRBJ1-4; no reliable D call. Trimming removed 0 bases at V and 7 bases at J, with 16 bases between. This CDR3 spans 16 amino acids. Per the germline V gene, CDR1 is SGHRS and CDR2 is YFSETQ. CDR3 sequence reads: CASSLVGSGGSEKLFF. DNA for the CDR3: TGCGCCAGCAGCTTGGTTGGGTCCGGAGGTAGTGAAAAACTGTTTTTT.

The rearrangement joins TRBV5-1 to TRBJ2-7; possible D gene TRBD2, 5 bases. V was shortened by 4 bases and J by 1 base, with 12 bases between the two germline ends. Germline CDR1 is SGHRS and CDR2 is YFSETQ. The CDR3 is 14 residues long. The CDR3, as DNA: TGCGCCAGCAGCCTGTGGGAGCGGTCCTACGAGCAGTACTTC. Its translation: CASSLWERSYEQYF.

The chain is built from TRBV6-5 and TRBJ1-5, with D tentatively TRBD1 (6 bases). CDR1 is MNHEY and CDR2 is SVGAGI in the germline V gene. Trimming took off 6 bases at V and 4 bases at J, with 10 bases between the two ends. The CDR3 loop spans 13 amino acids. The CDR3 loop is CASSPDRNQPQHF. As DNA, the CDR3 is TGTGCCAGCAGCCCAGACAGGAATCAGCCCCAGCATTTT.

This clone showed up just a few times. The rearrangement joins TRBV5-4 to TRBJ1-6; D is unresolved. CDR3 length: 14 amino acids. Germline-derived CDR1 and CDR2 are SGHNT and YYREEE (reference sequence). Trimming removed 3 bases at V and 2 bases at J, with 6 bases between. The CDR3 DNA is TGTGCCAGCAGCTCCGACACCTATAATTCACCCCTCCACTTT. As protein: CASSSDTYNSPLHF.

In this sample, this clone turned up once. The V gene is TRBV11-2, the J gene TRBJ2-7; 13 nucleotides align to TRBD2. The V gene's germline CDR1 is SGHAT and CDR2 FQNNGV. The CDR3 runs to 15 residues. V lost 5 bases, J lost 4 bases, and 5 bases stayed unmatched. CDR3 sequence: CASSELAGGLYEQYF. In DNA form, the CDR3 reads TGTGCCAGCAGCGAACTAGCGGGAGGGCTTTACGAGCAGTACTTC.

This clone was picked up a small number of times. J is TRBJ1-2 and V is TRBV5-5; D uncertain. Trimming took 6 bases from V and 0 from J, leaving 12 bases between them. This CDR3 is built from 14 residues. Germline values: CDR1 SGHKS, CDR2 YYEKEE (reference sequence). This CDR3 reads CASTLTGTNYGYTF. Written as DNA, the CDR3 is TGTGCCAGCACCCTAACCGGGACTAACTATGGCTACACCTTC.

This rearrangement joins TRBV9 to TRBJ1-1; 9 bases match TRBD1. This CDR3 is 17 amino acids long. The germline gives CDR1 SGDLS, CDR2 YYNGEE. J was trimmed by 0 bases and V by 3 bases; bases with no gene match: 9. DNA for the CDR3: TGTGCCAGCAGCGATGGGACAGGGCTCCTTATGAACACTGAAGCTTTCTTT. It specifies CASSDGTGLLMNTEAFF.

CDR3 in amino acids: CASSVGTSGSADTQYF. The CDR3 nucleotides read TGCGCCAGCAGTGTCGGGACTAGCGGGAGCGCAGATACGCAGTATTTT. This chain joins TRBV10-1 and TRBJ2-3, with 14 bases that match TRBD2. V lost 4 bases and J lost 4; bases outside the gene matches: 4. The CDR3 consists of 16 residues. In germline, CDR1 is WNHNN, CDR2 SYGVQD (reference sequence).

For the CDR3, the DNA is TGTGCCAGTGGTTGGGCGGGGAGATACAATGAGCAGTTCTTC. Protein: CASGWAGRYNEQFF. J is TRBJ2-1 and V is TRBV19; weak D call: TRBD2 (6 bases). The CDR3 spans 14 residues. Germline-derived CDR1 and CDR2 are LNHDA and SQIVND (reference sequence). V lost 8 bases, J lost 4 bases, and 15 bases lay in between. Full variable domain (remainder filled in from reference TRBV19 and TRBJ2-1): DGGITQSPKYLFRKEGQNVTLSCEQNLNHDAMYWYRQDPGQGLRLIYYSQIVNDFQKGDIAEGYSVSREKKESFPLTVTSAQKNPTAFYLCASGWAGRYNEQFFGPGTRLTVL.

V is TRBV19 and J is TRBJ2-1; 9 nucleotides match TRBD2. Per germline, CDR1 LNHDA and CDR2 SQIVND (reference sequence). The CDR3 loop spans 16 amino acids. V was pared by 3 bases and J by 7 bases, with 10 bases of the junction left unmatched. The CDR3 loop is CASSIEGGRAKNEQFF. DNA of the CDR3: TGTGCCAGTAGTATTGAAGGCGGGAGGGCCAAAAATGAGCAGTTCTTC.

This chain connects TRBV12-3 or TRBV12-4 to TRBJ1-4; D not certain. The CDR3 totals 12 residues. The ends were cut back, 7 bases at V and 8 bases at J, with 11 bases in the middle. The CDR3 sequence is CASKRVGEKLFF. CDR3 nucleotide sequence: TGTGCCAGCAAGAGAGTCGGGGAAAAACTGTTTTTT.

The rearrangement uses TRBV28 and TRBJ2-7, with D possibly TRBD1 on 7 matching bases. The CDR3 runs to 14 residues. Germline V gene lookup returns CDR1 MDHEN and CDR2 SYDVKM. The V gene lost 6 bases and the J gene lost 1 base, with 13 bases spanning the gap. CDR3 amino acids: CASSPGGQSYEQYF. The DNA for the CDR3 is TGTGCCAGCAGCCCCGGGGGACAGTCCTACGAGCAGTACTTC. Based on the CDR3 plus reference TRBV28 and TRBJ2-7, the full variable domain is DVKVTQSSRYLVKRTGEKVFLECVQDMDHENMFWYRQDPGLGLRLIYFSYDVKMKEKGDIPEGYSVSREKKERFSLILESASTNQTSMYLCASSPGGQSYEQYFGPGTRLTVT.

This chain links TRBV6-5 with TRBJ1-5, with 7 bases lining up with TRBD1. Germline CDR1 is MNHEY and CDR2 is SVGAGI. The CDR3 covers 15 residues. V was pared by 8 bases and J by 4 bases, with 11 bases of the junction left unmatched. This CDR3 reads CASALGDSRNQPQHF. The CDR3 region has the DNA TGTGCCAGCGCTCTCGGGGACAGTAGAAATCAGCCCCAGCATTTT.

The chain joins TRBV7-8 to TRBJ1-5; D is perhaps TRBD1 (5 bases). Trimming left V 2 bases short and J 1 base short, with 12 bases between. Germline V gene sequence: CDR1 SGHVS, CDR2 FQNEAQ. The CDR3 loop spans 16 amino acids. The CDR3 sequence: CASSLIGGASNQPQHF. The CDR3 DNA is TGTGCCAGCAGCTTAATCGGGGGAGCGAGCAATCAGCCCCAGCATTTT.

V and J are TRBV2 and TRBJ1-5, with D perhaps TRBD1 (5 bases). Germline CDR1 and CDR2: SNHLY and FYNNEI. This CDR3 contains 12 residues. V was cut by 7 bases and J by 2 bases, with 6 bases left in between. The DNA for the CDR3 is TGTGCCAGCAAACAGGGCAATCAGCCCCAGCATTTT. It yields the protein CASKQGNQPQHF.

The rearrangement links TRBV5-5 to TRBJ2-7; D may be TRBD2 (6 bases). The germline V and J ends were trimmed by 3 bases and 0 bases, with 10 bases remaining between them. CDR3 size: 14 residues. From germline, CDR1 is SGHKS and CDR2 YYEKEE (reference sequence). The CDR3, as DNA: TGTGCCAGCAGCTCACGGACTACCTCCTACGAGCAGTACTTC. Residues: CASSSRTTSYEQYF.

V is TRBV15 and J is TRBJ2-5, with D tentatively TRBD1 (5 bases). Trimming pared 7 bases from V and 4 bases from J, leaving 13 bases between. CDR3 length: 13 amino acids. From germline, CDR1 is LNHNV and CDR2 YYDKDF (reference sequence). CDR3 DNA sequence: TGTGCCACCACTTCAGGGCTGGGAGAGACCCAGTACTTC. Protein sequence: CATTSGLGETQYF.